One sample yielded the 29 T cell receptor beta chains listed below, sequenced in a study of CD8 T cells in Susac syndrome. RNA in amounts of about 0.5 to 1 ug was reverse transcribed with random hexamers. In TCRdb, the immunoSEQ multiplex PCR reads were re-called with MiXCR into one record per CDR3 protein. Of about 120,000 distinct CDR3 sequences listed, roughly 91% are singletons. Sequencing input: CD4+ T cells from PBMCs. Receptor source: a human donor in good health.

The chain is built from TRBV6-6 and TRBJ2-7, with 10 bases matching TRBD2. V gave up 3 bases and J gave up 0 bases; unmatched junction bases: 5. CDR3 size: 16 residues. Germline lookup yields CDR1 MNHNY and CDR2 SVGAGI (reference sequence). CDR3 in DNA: TGTGCCAGCAGTTATAAACGACTAGCGGGCTCCTACGAGCAGTACTTC. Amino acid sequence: CASSYKRLAGSYEQYF.

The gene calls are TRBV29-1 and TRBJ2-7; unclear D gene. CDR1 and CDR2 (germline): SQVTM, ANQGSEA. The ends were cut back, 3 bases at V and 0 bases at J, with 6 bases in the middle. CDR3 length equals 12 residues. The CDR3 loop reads CSVENSSYEQYF. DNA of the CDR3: TGCAGCGTTGAGAACAGCTCCTACGAGCAGTACTTC.

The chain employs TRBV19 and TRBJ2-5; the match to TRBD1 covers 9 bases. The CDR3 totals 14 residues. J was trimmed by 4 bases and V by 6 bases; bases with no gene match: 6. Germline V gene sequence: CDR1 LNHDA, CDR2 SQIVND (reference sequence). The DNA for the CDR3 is TGTGCCAGTAGCAGGGGGACAGGGCCAGAGACCCAGTACTTC. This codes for CASSRGTGPETQYF.

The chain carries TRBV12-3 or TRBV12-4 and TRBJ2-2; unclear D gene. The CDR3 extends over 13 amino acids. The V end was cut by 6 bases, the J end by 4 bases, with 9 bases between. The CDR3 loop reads CASSKHGTGELFF. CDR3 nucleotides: TGTGCCAGCAGCAAACACGGCACCGGGGAGCTGTTTTTT.

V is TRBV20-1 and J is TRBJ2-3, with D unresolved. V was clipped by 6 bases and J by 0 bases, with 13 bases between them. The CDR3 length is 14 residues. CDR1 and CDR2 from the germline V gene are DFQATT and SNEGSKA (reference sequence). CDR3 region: CSAPGRVSTDTQYF. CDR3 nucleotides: TGCAGTGCCCCAGGACGGGTTAGCACAGATACGCAGTATTTT.

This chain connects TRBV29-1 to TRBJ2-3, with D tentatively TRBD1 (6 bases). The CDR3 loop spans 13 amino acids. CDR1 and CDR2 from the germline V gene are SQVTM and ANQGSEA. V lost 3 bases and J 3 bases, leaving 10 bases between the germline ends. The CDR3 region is CSVDRGGTDTQYF. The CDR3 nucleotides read TGCAGCGTTGACAGGGGCGGGACAGATACGCAGTATTTT.

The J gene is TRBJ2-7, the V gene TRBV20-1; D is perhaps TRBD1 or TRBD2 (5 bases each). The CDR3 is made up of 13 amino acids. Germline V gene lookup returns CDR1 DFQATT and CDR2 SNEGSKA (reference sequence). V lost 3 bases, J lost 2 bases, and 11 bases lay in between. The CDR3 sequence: CSARRDGTYEQYF. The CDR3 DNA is TGCAGTGCTAGGAGGGACGGAACCTACGAGCAGTACTTC.

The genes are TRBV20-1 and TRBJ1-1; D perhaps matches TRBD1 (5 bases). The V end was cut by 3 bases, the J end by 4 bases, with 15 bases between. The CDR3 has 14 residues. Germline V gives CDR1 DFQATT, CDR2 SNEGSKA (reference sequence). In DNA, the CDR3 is TGCAGTGCTAGTGGTGGGGCTCCAGGCACTGAAGCTTTCTTT. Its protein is CSASGGAPGTEAFF.

CDR3 bases: TGTGCCAGCAGCTTAGGTCCCAGGGGGCCCTACGAGCAGTACTTC. It encodes CASSLGPRGPYEQYF. J is TRBJ2-7 and V is TRBV7-3; 8 bases align to TRBD1. Germline V lookup: CDR1 SGHTA, CDR2 FQGTGA. The CDR3 is 15 residues long. Trimming cost V 2 bases and J 2 bases; bases outside gene matches: 5.

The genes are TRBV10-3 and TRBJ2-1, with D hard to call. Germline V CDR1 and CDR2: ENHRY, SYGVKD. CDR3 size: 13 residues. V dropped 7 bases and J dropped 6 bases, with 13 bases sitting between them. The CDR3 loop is CAITPGPRNEQFF. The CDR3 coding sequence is TGTGCCATCACTCCTGGGCCGCGCAATGAGCAGTTCTTC.

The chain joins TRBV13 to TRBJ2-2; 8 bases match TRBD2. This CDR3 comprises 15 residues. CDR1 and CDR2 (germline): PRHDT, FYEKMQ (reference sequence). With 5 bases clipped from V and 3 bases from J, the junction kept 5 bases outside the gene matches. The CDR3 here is CASSVPGGDTGELFF. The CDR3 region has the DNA TGTGCCAGCAGCGTACCGGGGGGGGACACCGGGGAGCTGTTTTTT.

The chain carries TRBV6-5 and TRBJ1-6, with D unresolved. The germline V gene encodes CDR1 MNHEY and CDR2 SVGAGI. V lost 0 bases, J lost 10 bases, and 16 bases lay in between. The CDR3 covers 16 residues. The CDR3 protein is CASSYSIRTPRSPLHF. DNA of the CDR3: TGTGCCAGCAGTTACTCGATTCGGACCCCCAGGTCACCCCTCCACTTT.

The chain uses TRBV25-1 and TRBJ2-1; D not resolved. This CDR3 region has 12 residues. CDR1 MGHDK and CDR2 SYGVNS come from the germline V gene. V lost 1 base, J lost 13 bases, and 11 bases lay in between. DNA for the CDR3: TGTGCCAGCAGTGAATTGACTTACCTACAGTTCTTC. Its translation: CASSELTYLQFF.

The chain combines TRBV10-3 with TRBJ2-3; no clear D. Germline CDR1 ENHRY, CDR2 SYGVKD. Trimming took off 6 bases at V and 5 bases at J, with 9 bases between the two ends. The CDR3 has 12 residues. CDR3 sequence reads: CAIRRQEDTQYF. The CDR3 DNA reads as TGTGCCATCAGGAGACAAGAAGATACGCAGTATTTT.

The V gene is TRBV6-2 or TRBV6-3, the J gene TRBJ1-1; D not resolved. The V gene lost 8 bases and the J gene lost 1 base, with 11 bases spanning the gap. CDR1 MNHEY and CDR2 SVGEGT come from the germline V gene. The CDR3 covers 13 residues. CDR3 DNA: TGTGCCAGCGGCTACTGGGGGAACACTGAAGCTTTCTTT. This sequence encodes CASGYWGNTEAFF.

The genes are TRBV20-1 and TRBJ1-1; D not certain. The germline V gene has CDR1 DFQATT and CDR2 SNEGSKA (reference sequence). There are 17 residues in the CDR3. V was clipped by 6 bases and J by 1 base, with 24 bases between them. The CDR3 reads CSADPSVEPHRNTEAFF. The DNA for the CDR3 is TGCAGTGCGGATCCGTCCGTCGAACCCCATAGGAACACTGAAGCTTTCTTT.

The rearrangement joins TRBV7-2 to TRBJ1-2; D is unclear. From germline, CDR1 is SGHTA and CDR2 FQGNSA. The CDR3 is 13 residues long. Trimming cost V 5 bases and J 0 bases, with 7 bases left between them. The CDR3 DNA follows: TGTGCCAGCAGCCCAGACACTAACTATGGCTACACCTTC. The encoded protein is CASSPDTNYGYTF.

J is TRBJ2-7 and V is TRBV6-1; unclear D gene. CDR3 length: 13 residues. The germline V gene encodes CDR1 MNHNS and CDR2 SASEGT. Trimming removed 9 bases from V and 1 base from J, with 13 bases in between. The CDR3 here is CASWTSGSYEQYF. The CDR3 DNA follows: TGTGCCAGTTGGACCTCAGGATCCTACGAGCAGTACTTC.

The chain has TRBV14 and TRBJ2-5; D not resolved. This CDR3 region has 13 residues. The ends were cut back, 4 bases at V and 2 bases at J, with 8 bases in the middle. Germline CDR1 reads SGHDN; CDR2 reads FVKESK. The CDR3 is CASSPRRQETQYF. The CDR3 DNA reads TGTGCCAGCAGCCCCAGGAGACAAGAGACCCAGTACTTC.

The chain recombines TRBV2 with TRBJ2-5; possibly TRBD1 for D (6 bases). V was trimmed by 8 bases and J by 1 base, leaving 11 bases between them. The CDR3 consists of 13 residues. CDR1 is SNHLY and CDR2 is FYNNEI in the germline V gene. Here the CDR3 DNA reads TGTGCCAGCGGCCGGACAGTCCAAGAGACCCAGTACTTC. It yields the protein CASGRTVQETQYF.

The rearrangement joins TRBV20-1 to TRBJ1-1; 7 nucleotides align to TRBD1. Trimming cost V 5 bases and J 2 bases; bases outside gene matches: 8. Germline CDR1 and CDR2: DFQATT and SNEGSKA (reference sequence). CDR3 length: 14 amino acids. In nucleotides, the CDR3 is TGCAGTGCTTCGGATAGACAGGGAAACACTGAAGCTTTCTTT. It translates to CSASDRQGNTEAFF.

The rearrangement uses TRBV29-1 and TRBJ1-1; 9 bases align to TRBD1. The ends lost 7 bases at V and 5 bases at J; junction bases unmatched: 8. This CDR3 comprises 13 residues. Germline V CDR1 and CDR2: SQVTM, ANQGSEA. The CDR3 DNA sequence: TGCAGCGGATCCGGGACAGGGTTTACTGAAGCTTTCTTT. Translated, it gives CSGSGTGFTEAFF. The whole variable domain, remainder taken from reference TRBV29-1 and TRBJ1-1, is SAVISQKPSRDICQRGTSLTIQCQVDSQVTMMFWYRQQPGQSLTLIATANQGSEATYESGFVIDKFPISRPNLTFSTLTVSNMSPEDSSIYLCSGSGTGFTEAFFGQGTRLTVV.

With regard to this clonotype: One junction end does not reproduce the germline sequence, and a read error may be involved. The CDR3 region is CASSFSAHDITF. CDR3 nucleotides: TGTGCCAGCAGCTTTTCCGCACACGACATAACTTTC. The V gene is TRBV7-2, the J gene TRBJ2-7; D remains ambiguous. Per the germline V gene, CDR1 is SGHTA and CDR2 is FQGNSA. The CDR3 spans 12 residues.

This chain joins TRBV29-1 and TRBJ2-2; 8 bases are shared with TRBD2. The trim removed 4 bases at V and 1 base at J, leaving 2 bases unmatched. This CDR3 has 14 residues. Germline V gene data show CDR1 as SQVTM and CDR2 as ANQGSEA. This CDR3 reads CSVGLAGNTGELFF. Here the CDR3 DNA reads TGCAGCGTTGGTCTAGCGGGGAACACCGGGGAGCTGTTTTTT.

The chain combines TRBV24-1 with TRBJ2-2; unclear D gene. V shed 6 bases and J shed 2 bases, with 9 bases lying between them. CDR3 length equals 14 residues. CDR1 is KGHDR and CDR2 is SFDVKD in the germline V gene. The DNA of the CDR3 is TGTGCCACCAGTTCTAGGGTAAACACCGGGGAGCTGTTTTTT. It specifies CATSSRVNTGELFF.

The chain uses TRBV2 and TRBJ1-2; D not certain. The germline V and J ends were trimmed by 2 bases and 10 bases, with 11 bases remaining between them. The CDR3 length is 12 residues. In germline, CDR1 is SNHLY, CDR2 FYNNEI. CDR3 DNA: TGTGCCAGCAGTGAAACACGCTCGACCTACACCTTC. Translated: CASSETRSTYTF.

In DNA, the CDR3 is TGTGCCAGCAGCCAGCGGGAGGGACCGTACAATGAGCAGTTCTTC. Encoded protein: CASSQREGPYNEQFF. The chain joins TRBV7-2 to TRBJ2-1; 10 nucleotides align to TRBD2. V dropped 5 bases and J dropped 4; count of bases not matched to a gene: 5. Germline lookup yields CDR1 SGHTA and CDR2 FQGNSA. This CDR3 is built from 15 residues.

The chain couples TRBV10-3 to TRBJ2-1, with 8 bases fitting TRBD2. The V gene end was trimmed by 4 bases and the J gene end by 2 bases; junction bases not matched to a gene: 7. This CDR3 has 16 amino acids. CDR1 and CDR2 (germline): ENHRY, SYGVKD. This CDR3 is CAISAPTSGTYNEQFF. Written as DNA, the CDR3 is TGTGCCATCAGTGCCCCTACTAGCGGAACCTACAATGAGCAGTTCTTC.

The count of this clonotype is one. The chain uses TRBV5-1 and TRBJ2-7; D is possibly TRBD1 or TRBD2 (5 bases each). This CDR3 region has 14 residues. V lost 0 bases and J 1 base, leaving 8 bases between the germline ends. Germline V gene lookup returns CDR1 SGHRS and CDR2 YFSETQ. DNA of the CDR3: TGCGCCAGCAGCTTGGAGGGACGGTCCTACGAGCAGTACTTC. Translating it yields CASSLEGRSYEQYF.